This T cell receptor beta chain is from a study of blood T cell repertoires in COVID-19. Study details: Collection of acute and convalescent COVID-19 samples took place in the United States, Italy and Spain. Sample material is recorded as cDNA or gDNA derived from T cells, B-cell-depleted T cells, or PBMCs.

Authors' processing steps: Counts of nucleated cells, estimated from reference gene primer amplification, were obtained. The repertoire was sequenced with immunoSEQ multiplex PCR; TCRdb's copy has only in-frame clones and lacks some. That table is the source of V, J and clone size, and D and trimming were worked out from the DNA. This sample has 140,000 to 150,000 clones, with more than 75% found just once. V lost 3 bases and J lost 3; bases outside the gene matches: 12. The CDR3 contains 16 residues. Germline assignment: CDR1 GTSNPN and CDR2 SVGIG (reference sequence). This clone was detected only once.

The sequence derives from a human donor in a cohort sampled during active COVID-19. This chain connects TRBV30 to TRBJ2-3; 7 nucleotides agree with TRBD1. Sequencing was done on a sample of peripheral blood. The CDR3 DNA reads as TGTGCCTGGAGGGGGGAACAGGGGAGAAGGACAGATACGCAGTATTTT. It specifies CAWRGEQGRRTDTQYF.